The 14 T cell receptor beta chains below all came from one sample that was sequenced in a study of siplizumab effects on memory and regulatory T cells. Method: immunoSEQ multiplex PCR; TCRdb's copy keeps in-frame clones and lacks some. Counted here are about 100,000 clones, approximately 94% occurring once; the ten biggest clones make up approximately 1.3%. Material: non-Treg CD4+ T cells sorted from blood. These receptor sequences come from a human donor in good health.

This clone appeared once. The CDR3: CATSEVGGATDTQYF. CDR3 coding DNA: TGTGCCACTTCAGAGGTAGGGGGCGCAACAGATACGCAGTATTTT. This chain links TRBV7-9 with TRBJ2-3; 7 bases align to TRBD1. The CDR3 is made up of 15 amino acids. V lost 10 bases and J lost 3; bases outside the gene matches: 13. Germline assignment: CDR1 SEHNR and CDR2 FQNEAQ (reference sequence).

V and J are TRBV25-1 and TRBJ2-5, with D perhaps matching TRBD1 (6 bases). Germline V gene lookup returns CDR1 MGHDK and CDR2 SYGVNS. There are 16 residues in the CDR3. The germline V and J ends were trimmed by 5 bases and 1 base, with 17 bases remaining between them. In DNA, the CDR3 is TGTGCCAGCAGTCTGGGGGCGGCTCGGTTCCAAGAGACCCAGTACTTC. It encodes CASSLGAARFQETQYF.

The chain carries TRBV5-1 and TRBJ1-5; possible D gene TRBD1, 6 bases. Trimming left V 7 bases short and J 3 bases short, with 17 bases between. The CDR3 extends over 15 amino acids. Germline-derived CDR1 and CDR2 are SGHRS and YFSETQ. In DNA form, the CDR3 reads TGCGCCAGCCGACGGGGGGCTGAGGACAATCAGCCCCAGCATTTT. Translating gives CASRRGAEDNQPQHF.

The rearrangement joins TRBV5-1 to TRBJ2-3; 14 bases are a match to TRBD2. V lost 4 bases, J lost 5 bases, and 9 bases stayed unmatched. The CDR3 loop spans 17 amino acids. CDR1 is SGHRS and CDR2 is YFSETQ in the germline V gene. The CDR3 nucleotides read TGCGCCAGCAGCCCACGACTAGCGGGAGGGGTGGGAGATACGCAGTATTTT. It yields the protein CASSPRLAGGVGDTQYF.

The genes are TRBV5-1 and TRBJ2-2; D is unclear. Trimming shortened V by 4 bases and J by 1 base, and 8 bases separated the two germline ends. The germline V gene encodes CDR1 SGHRS and CDR2 YFSETQ. The CDR3 consists of 14 residues. CDR3 loop: CASSTGLNTGELFF. The CDR3 DNA sequence: TGCGCCAGCAGCACGGGCCTGAACACCGGGGAGCTGTTTTTT.

The chain has TRBV6-1 and TRBJ2-4; 7 bases are shared with TRBD2. The CDR3 runs to 13 residues. CDR1 and CDR2 from the germline V gene are MNHNS and SASEGT. The V and J ends lost 7 bases and 7 bases, in that order; junction bases with no gene match: 7. CDR3 coding DNA: TGTGCCAGCACAGAACTAGCGAGGAACATTCAGTACTTC. Translated: CASTELARNIQYF.

The chain joins TRBV6-1 to TRBJ1-5; D call uncertain. There are 13 residues in the CDR3. Germline-derived CDR1 and CDR2 are MNHNS and SASEGT. Trimming pared 1 base from V and 6 bases from J, leaving 7 bases between. The CDR3 is CASSEVIGQPQHF. The CDR3 nucleotides are TGTGCCAGCAGTGAAGTAATAGGTCAGCCCCAGCATTTT.

V is TRBV6-1 and J is TRBJ2-3; D remains ambiguous. Germline CDR1 reads MNHNS; CDR2 reads SASEGT. The CDR3 totals 13 residues. V dropped 3 bases and J dropped 2 bases, with 6 bases sitting between them. CDR3 loop: CASSDSNTDTQYF. The CDR3 bases are TGTGCCAGCAGTGATTCGAACACAGATACGCAGTATTTT.

V gene TRBV12-5 combines with J gene TRBJ1-5, with TRBD1 as a possible D gene (6 bases). V gave up 2 bases and J gave up 6 bases, with 17 bases separating them. Germline CDR1 reads LGHNT; CDR2 reads FRNRAP. The CDR3 extends over 16 amino acids. CDR3 nucleotides: TGTGCTAGTGGTTTGATAGTGGGGCAGGGGATTCAGCCCCAGCATTTT. This sequence encodes CASGLIVGQGIQPQHF.

The V gene is TRBV4-2, the J gene TRBJ2-1, with 7 bases identical to TRBD2. The V gene's germline CDR1 is LGHNA and CDR2 YNFKEQ. The CDR3 consists of 23 residues. Trimming took 2 bases from V and 3 from J; bases not matched to a gene: 28. The CDR3 here is CASSQIVPSSAGTNPMIYNEQFF. CDR3 DNA sequence: TGTGCCAGCAGCCAAATCGTTCCTTCTAGCGCTGGGACTAACCCAATGATCTACAATGAGCAGTTCTTC.

This chain uses TRBV5-1 with TRBJ2-1; D is tentatively TRBD1 or TRBD2 (6 bases each). Trimming took off 4 bases at V and 9 bases at J, with 23 bases between the two ends. Germline V gene lookup returns CDR1 SGHRS and CDR2 YFSETQ. The CDR3 is made up of 16 amino acids. CDR3 nucleotide sequence: TGCGCCAGCAGCCATCAGACTAGGGTTGAAGGGGGTGAGCAGTTCTTC. Encoded protein: CASSHQTRVEGGEQFF.

The CDR3 coding sequence is TGTGCCAGCAGTTTACTCATAGCGGGAGCCTCCTACGAGCAGTACTTC. Protein: CASSLLIAGASYEQYF. V is TRBV27 and J is TRBJ2-7; TRBD2 aligns across 9 bases. The germline V gene encodes CDR1 MNHEY and CDR2 SMNVEV (reference sequence). V gave up 2 bases and J gave up 0 bases; unmatched junction bases: 5. The CDR3 extends over 16 amino acids.

The chain recombines TRBV27 with TRBJ2-2; 10 positions match TRBD1. After removal of 5 bases from V and 3 bases from J, the junction contained 6 bases not matched to a gene. Looked up from germline, CDR1 is MNHEY and CDR2 is SMNVEV (reference sequence). This CDR3 contains 16 residues. This chain's CDR3 is CASSPQDRGYTGELFF. The CDR3 DNA follows: TGTGCCAGCAGTCCTCAGGACAGGGGGTACACCGGGGAGCTGTTTTTT.

The gene calls are TRBV28 and TRBJ2-3; D not certain. The V and J ends lost 6 bases and 1 base respectively, with 5 bases between them. The CDR3 covers 12 residues. Germline assignment: CDR1 MDHEN and CDR2 SYDVKM. CDR3 nucleotide sequence: TGTGCCAGCAGCACGCGCACAGATACGCAGTATTTT. Its translation: CASSTRTDTQYF.